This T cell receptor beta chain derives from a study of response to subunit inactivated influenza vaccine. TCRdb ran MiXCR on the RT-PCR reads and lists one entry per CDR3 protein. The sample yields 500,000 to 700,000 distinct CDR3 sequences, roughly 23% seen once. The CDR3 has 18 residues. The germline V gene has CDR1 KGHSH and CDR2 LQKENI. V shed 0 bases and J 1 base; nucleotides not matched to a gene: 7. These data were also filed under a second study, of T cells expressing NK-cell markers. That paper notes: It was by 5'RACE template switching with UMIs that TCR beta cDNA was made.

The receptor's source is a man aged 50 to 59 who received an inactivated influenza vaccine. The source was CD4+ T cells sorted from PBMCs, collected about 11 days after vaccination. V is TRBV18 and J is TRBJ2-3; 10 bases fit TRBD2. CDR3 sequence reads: CASSPPRSGRAGTDTQYF. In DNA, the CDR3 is TGTGCCAGCTCACCACCGCGAAGCGGGAGGGCCGGCACAGATACGCAGTATTTT.